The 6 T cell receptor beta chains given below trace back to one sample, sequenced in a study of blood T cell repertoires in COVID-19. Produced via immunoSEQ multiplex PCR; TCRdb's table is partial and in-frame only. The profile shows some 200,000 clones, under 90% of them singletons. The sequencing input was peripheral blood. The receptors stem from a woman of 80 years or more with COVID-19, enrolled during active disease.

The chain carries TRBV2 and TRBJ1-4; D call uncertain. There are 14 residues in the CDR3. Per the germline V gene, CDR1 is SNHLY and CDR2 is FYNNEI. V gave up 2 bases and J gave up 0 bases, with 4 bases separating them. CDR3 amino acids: CASSELTTNEKLFF. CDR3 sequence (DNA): TGTGCCAGCAGTGAACTTACAACTAATGAAAAACTGTTTTTT.

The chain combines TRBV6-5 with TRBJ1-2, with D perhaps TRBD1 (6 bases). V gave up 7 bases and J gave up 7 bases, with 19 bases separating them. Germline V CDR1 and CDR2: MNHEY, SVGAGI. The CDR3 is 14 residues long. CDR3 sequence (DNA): TGTGCCAGCACCCAAGAGGGGGTAAGTGCTGGCTACACCTTC. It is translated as CASTQEGVSAGYTF.

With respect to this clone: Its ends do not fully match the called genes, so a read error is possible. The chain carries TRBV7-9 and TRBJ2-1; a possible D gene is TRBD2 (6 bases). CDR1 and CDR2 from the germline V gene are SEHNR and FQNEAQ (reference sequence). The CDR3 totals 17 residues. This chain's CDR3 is CASSLDHPGTSPRGPLF. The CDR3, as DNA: TGTGCCAGCAGCTTAGATCACCCCGGAACTAGCCCCCGCGGCCCCCTCTTC. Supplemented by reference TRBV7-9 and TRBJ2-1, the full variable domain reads DTGVSQNPRHKITKRGQNVTFRCDPISEHNRLYWYRQTLGQGPEFLTYFQNEAQLEKSRLLSDRFSAERPKGSFSTLEIQRTEQGDSAMYLCASSLDHPGTSPRGPLFGPGTRLTVL.

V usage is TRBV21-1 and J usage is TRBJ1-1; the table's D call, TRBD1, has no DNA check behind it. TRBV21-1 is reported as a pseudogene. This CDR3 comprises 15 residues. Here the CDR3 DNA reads TGTGCCAGCAGCCCCCGACAGGCTATGAACACTGAAGCTTTCTTT. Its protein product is CASSPRQAMNTEAFF.

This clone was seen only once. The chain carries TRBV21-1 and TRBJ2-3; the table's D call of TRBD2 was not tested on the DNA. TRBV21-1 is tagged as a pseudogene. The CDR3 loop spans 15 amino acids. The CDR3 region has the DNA TGTGCCAGCAGCGAAAATCCCTCCCGACTTGATACGCAGTATTTT. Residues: CASSENPSRLDTQYF.

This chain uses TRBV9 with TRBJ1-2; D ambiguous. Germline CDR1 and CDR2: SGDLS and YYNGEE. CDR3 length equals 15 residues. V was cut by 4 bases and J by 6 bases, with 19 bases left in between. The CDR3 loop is CASSPHGRVAHGYTF. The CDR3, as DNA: TGTGCCAGCAGCCCCCATGGGAGGGTGGCCCATGGCTACACCTTC. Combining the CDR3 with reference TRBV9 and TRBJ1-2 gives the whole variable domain DSGVTQTPKHLITATGQRVTLRCSPRSGDLSVYWYQQSLDQGLQFLIQYYNGEERAKGNILERFSAQQFPDLHSELNLSSLELGDSALYFCASSPHGRVAHGYTFGSGTRLTVV.